This entry concerns a single T cell receptor (beta chain). The antigen is undetermined. The germline gives CDR1 LNHDA, CDR2 SQIVND (reference sequence). The CDR3 covers 15 residues. V was trimmed by 3 bases and J by 5 bases, leaving 16 bases between them. The data belong to a study of T cell responses to AZD1222 COVID-19 vaccine. Study-level findings and limits: Repertoire collection took place solely once the T cell response had peaked. Nearly half of unique spike-specific TCRs reportedly avoided B.1.351 and B.1.1.7 mutated regions.

The repertoire was sequenced with immunoSEQ multiplex PCR; TCRdb's copy has only in-frame clones and lacks some. The sample has about 150,000 clones, approximately 83% seen once; the top ten hold over 7%. The starting material was peripheral blood, obtained on day 0 of AZD1222 vaccination. This receptor was taken from an adult in good health. This chain joins TRBV19 and TRBJ1-1; no clear D gene. CDR3 loop: CASSILSSVKTEAFF. In nucleotides, the CDR3 is TGTGCCAGTAGTATCCTATCCAGCGTTAAAACTGAAGCTTTCTTT.